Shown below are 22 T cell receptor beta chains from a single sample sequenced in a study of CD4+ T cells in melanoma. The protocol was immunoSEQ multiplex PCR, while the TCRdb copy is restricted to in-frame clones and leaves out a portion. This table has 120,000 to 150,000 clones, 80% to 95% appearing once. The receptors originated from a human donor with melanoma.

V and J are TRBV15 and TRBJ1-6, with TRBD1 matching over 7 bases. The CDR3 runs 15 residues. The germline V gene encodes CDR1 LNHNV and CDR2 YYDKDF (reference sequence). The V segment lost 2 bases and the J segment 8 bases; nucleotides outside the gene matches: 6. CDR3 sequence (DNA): TGTGCCACCAGCAGACCGACAGGGAGGCATTCACCCCTCCACTTT. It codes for CATSRPTGRHSPLHF.

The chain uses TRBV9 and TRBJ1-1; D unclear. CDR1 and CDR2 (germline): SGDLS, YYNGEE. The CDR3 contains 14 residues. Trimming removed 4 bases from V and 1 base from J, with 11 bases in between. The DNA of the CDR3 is TGTGCCAGCAGCCCCCAGGCGGGGAACACTGAAGCTTTCTTT. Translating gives CASSPQAGNTEAFF.

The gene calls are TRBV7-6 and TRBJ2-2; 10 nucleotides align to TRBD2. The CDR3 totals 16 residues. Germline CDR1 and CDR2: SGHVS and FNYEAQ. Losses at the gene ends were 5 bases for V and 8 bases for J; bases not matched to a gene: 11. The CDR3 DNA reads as TGTGCCAGCAGCCAAACTAGCGGGGTTACGTCAGGGGAGCTGTTTTTT. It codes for CASSQTSGVTSGELFF.

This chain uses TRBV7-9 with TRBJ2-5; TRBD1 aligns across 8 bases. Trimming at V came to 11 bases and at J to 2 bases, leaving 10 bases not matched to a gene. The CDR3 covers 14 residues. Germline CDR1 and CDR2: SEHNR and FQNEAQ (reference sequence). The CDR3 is CAGETGEWQETQYF. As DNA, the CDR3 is TGTGCCGGGGAGACAGGGGAATGGCAAGAGACCCAGTACTTC.

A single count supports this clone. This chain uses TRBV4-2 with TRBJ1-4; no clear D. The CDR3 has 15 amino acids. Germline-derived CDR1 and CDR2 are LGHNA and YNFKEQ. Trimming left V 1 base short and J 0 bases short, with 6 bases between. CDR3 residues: CASSQVGSTNEKLFF. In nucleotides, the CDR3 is TGTGCCAGCAGCCAAGTTGGTTCAACTAATGAAAAACTGTTTTTT.

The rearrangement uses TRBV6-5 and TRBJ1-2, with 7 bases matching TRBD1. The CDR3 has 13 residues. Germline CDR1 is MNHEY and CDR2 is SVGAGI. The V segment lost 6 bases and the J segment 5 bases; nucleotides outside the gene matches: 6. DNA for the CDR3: TGTGCCAGCAGCCCCCGGACAGGTTATGGCTACACCTTC. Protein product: CASSPRTGYGYTF.

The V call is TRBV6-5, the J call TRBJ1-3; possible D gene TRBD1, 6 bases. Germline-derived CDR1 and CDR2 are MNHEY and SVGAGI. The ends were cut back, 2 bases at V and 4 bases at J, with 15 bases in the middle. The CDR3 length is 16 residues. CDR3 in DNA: TGTGCCAGCAGTTACGGTTTAGGGGGGATCGGAAACACCATATATTTT. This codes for CASSYGLGGIGNTIYF.

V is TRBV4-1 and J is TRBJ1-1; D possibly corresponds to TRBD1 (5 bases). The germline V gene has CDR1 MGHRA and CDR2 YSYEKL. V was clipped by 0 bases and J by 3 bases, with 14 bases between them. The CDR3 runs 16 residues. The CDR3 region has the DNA TGCGCCAGCAGCCAAGATCCGGGCAGGGAGGACACTGAAGCTTTCTTT. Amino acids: CASSQDPGREDTEAFF.

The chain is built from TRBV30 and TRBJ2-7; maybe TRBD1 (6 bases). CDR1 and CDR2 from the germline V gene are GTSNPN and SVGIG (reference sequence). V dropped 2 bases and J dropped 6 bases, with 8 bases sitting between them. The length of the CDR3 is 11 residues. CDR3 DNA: TGTGCCTGGAGTCTCAGGGGCGAGCAGTACTTC. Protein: CAWSLRGEQYF.

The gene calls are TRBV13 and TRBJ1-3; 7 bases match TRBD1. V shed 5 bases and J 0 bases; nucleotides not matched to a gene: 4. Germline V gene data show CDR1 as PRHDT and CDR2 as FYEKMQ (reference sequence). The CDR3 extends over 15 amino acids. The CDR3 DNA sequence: TGTGCCAGCAGCCTATGGACAGGCTCTGGAAACACCATATATTTT. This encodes CASSLWTGSGNTIYF.

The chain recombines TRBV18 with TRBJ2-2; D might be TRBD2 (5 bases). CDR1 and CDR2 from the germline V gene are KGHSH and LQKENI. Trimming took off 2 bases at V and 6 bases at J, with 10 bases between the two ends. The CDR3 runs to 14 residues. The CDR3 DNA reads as TGTGCCAGCTCACCAGTCGGGATCCCCGGGGAGCTGTTTTTT. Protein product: CASSPVGIPGELFF.

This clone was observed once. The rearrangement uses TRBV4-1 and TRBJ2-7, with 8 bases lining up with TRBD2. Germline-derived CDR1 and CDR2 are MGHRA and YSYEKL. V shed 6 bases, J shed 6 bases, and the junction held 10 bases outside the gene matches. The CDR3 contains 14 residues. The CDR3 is CASRLTSGGGEQYF. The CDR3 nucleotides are TGCGCCAGCAGACTCACTAGCGGTGGAGGCGAGCAGTACTTC.

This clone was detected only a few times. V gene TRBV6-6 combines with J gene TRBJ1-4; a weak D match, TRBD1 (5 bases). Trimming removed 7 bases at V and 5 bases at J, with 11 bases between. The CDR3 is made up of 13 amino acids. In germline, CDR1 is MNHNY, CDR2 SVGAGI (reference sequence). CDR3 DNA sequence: TGTGCCAGCACCAGGGCCCAAAATGAAAAACTGTTTTTT. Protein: CASTRAQNEKLFF.

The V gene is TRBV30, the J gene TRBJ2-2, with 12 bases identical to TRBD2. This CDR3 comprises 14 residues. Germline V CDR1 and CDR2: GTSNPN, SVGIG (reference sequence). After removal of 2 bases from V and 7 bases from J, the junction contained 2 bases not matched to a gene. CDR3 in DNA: TGTGCCTGGAGTCTACTAGCGGGGGGCGGGGAGCTGTTTTTT. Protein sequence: CAWSLLAGGGELFF. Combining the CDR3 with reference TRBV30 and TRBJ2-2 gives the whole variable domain SQTIHQWPATLVQPVGSPLSLECTVEGTSNPNLYWYRQAAGRGLQLLFYSVGIGQISSEVPQNLSASRPQDRQFILSSKKLLLSDSGFYLCAWSLLAGGGELFFGEGSRLTVL.

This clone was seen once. The CDR3 nucleotides are TGTGCCAGCTCACCGGGGTCTAGCGGGCCTTACAATGAGCAGTTCTTC. This encodes CASSPGSSGPYNEQFF. This chain uses TRBV18 with TRBJ2-1; 8 bases are shared with TRBD2. Germline V gene data show CDR1 as KGHSH and CDR2 as LQKENI. The V gene end was trimmed by 3 bases and the J gene end by 4 bases; junction bases not matched to a gene: 8. The CDR3 has 16 amino acids. Drawing the rest from reference TRBV18 and TRBJ2-1, the complete variable domain is NAGVMQNPRHLVRRRGQEARLRCSPMKGHSHVYWYRQLPEEGLKFMVYLQKENIIDESGMPKERFSAEFPKEGPSILRIQQVVRGDSAAYFCASSPGSSGPYNEQFFGPGTRLTVL.

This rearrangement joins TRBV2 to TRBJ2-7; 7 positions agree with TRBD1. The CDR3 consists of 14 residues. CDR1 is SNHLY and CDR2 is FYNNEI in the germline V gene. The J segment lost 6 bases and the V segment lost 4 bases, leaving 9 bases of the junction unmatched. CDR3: CASSVRQGVPEQYF. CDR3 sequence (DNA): TGTGCCAGCAGTGTACGGCAGGGGGTTCCCGAGCAGTACTTC.

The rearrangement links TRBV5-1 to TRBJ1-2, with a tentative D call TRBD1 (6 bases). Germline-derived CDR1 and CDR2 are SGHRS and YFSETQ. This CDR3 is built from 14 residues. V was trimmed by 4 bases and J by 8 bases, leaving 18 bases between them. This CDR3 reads CASSLAPGQSGYTF. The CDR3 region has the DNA TGCGCCAGCAGCCTCGCTCCGGGACAAAGCGGCTACACCTTC.

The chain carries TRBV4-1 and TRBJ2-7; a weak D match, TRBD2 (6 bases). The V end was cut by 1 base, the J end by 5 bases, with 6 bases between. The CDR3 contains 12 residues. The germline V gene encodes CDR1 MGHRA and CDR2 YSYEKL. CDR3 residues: CASSQGTNEQYF. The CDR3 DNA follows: TGCGCCAGCAGCCAAGGGACTAACGAGCAGTACTTC.

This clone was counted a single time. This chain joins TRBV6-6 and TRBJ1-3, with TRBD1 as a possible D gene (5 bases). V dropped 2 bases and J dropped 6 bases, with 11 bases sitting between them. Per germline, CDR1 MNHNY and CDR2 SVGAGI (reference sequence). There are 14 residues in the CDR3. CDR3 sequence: CASSYGTVENTIYF. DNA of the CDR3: TGTGCCAGCAGTTACGGGACGGTAGAAAACACCATATATTTT.

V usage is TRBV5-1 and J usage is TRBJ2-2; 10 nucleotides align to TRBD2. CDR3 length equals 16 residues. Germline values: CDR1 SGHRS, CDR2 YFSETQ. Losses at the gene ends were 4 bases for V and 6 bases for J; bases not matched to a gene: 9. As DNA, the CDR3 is TGCGCCAGCAGCCTTGGAATAGCGGGGGGTTCCGGGGAGCTGTTTTTT. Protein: CASSLGIAGGSGELFF.

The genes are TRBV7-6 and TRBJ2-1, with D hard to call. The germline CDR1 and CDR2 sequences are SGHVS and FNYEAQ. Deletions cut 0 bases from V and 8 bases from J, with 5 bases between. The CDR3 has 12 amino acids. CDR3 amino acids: CASSLALDEQFF. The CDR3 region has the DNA TGTGCCAGCAGCTTAGCGCTTGATGAGCAGTTCTTC.

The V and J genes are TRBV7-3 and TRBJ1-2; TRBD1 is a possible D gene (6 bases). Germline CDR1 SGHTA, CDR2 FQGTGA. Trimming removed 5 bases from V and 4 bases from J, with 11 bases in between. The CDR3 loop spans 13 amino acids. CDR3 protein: CASSNREGYGYTF. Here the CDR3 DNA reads TGTGCCAGCAGCAACAGGGAGGGCTATGGCTACACCTTC.